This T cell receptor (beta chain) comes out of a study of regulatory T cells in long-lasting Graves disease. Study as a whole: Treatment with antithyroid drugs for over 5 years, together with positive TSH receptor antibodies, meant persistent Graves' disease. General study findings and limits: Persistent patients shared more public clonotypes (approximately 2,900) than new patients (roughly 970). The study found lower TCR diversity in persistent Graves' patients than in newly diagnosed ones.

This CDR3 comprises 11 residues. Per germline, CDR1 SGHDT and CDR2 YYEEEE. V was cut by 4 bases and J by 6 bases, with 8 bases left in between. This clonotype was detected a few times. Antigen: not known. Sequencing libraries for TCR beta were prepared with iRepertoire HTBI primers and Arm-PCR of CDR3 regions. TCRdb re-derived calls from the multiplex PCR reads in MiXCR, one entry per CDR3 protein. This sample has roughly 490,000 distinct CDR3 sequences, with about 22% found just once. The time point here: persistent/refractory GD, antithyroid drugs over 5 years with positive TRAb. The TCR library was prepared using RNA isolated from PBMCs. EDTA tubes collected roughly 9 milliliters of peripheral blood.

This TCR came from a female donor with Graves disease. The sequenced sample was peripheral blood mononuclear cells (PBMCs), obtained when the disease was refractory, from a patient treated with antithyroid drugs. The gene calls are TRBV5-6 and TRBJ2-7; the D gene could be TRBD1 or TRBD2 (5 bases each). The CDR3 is CASSIGGEQYF. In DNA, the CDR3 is TGTGCCAGCAGCATTGGGGGCGAGCAGTACTTC.